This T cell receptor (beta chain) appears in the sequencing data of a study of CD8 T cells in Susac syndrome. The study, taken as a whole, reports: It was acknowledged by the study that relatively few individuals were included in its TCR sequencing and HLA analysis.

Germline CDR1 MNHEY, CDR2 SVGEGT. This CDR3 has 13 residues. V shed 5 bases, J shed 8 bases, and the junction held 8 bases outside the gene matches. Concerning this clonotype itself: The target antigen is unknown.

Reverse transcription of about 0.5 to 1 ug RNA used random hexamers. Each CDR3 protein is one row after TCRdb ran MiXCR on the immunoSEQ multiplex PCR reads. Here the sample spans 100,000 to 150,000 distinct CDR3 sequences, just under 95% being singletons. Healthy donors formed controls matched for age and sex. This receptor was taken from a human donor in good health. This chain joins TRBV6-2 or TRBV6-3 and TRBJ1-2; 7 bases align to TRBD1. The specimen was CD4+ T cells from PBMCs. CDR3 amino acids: CASSDRVFDGYTF. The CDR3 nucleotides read TGTGCCAGCAGTGACAGGGTATTCGACGGCTACACCTTC.